These 21 T cell receptor beta chains originate from one sample sequenced in a study of Ad26.COV2.S vaccination and SARS-CoV-2 variants. Sequencing used immunoSEQ multiplex PCR; TCRdb keeps in-frame clones, though not all of them. The sample carries about 460,000 clones, about 89% recorded once. The treatment: some 19 received Ad26.COV2.S at low or high dose, single or two shots; 5 received placebo; per-sample allocation not given. Specimens were obtained on day 63 following the first vaccine or placebo injection. Here the sequenced sample was peripheral blood, taken in a trial of Ad26.COV2.S vaccine versus placebo. Receptors were obtained from a person aged 18-60 years who received the Ad26.COV2.S COVID-19 vaccine or a placebo.

This chain uses TRBV6-6 with TRBJ2-7; no clear D. Trimming cost V 0 bases and J 1 base, with 7 bases left between them. CDR1 and CDR2 from the germline V gene are MNHNY and SVGAGI (reference sequence). CDR3 length equals 14 residues. CDR3 sequence (DNA): TGTGCCAGCAGTTACTCATGGGTTTCCTACGAGCAGTACTTC. Encoded protein: CASSYSWVSYEQYF.

The CDR3 loop is CACGSGASGANVLTF. The CDR3 region has the DNA TGTGCCTGCGGGTCGGGAGCTTCTGGGGCCAACGTCCTGACTTTC. The chain carries TRBV19 and TRBJ2-6, with D perhaps matching TRBD2 (6 bases). V was trimmed by 11 bases and J by 1 base, leaving 15 bases between them. Per the germline V gene, CDR1 is LNHDA and CDR2 is SQIVND (reference sequence). This CDR3 comprises 15 residues.

The chain couples TRBV9 to TRBJ2-1, with 8 bases fitting TRBD1. The length of the CDR3 is 15 residues. Germline assignment: CDR1 SGDLS and CDR2 YYNGEE. V was clipped by 4 bases and J by 1 base; unmatched bases: 4. The CDR3 sequence: CASSKGTGSYNEQFF. The DNA for the CDR3 is TGTGCCAGCAGCAAGGGGACAGGTTCCTACAATGAGCAGTTCTTC.

This clone has just a few counts. The chain joins TRBV28 to TRBJ2-3; D may be TRBD2 (6 bases). Looked up from germline, CDR1 is MDHEN and CDR2 is SYDVKM. CDR3 length equals 17 residues. Trimming cost V 8 bases and J 3 bases, with 24 bases left between them. The CDR3 DNA reads TGTGCCAGCCATCCGGGACTCATAGATACCCTAACAGATACGCAGTATTTT. This encodes CASHPGLIDTLTDTQYF.

The gene calls are TRBV29-1 and TRBJ1-1; 8 nucleotides align to TRBD1. In germline, CDR1 is SQVTM, CDR2 ANQGSEA. The CDR3 contains 13 residues. V lost 6 bases, J lost 3 bases, and 6 bases stayed unmatched. The DNA for the CDR3 is TGCAGCGTGGCGGACAGGGAAGACACTGAAGCTTTCTTT. Its translation: CSVADREDTEAFF. Supplemented by reference TRBV29-1 and TRBJ1-1, the full variable domain reads SAVISQKPSRDICQRGTSLTIQCQVDSQVTMMFWYRQQPGQSLTLIATANQGSEATYESGFVIDKFPISRPNLTFSTLTVSNMSPEDSSIYLCSVADREDTEAFFGQGTRLTVV.

This chain links TRBV3-1 (or the pseudogene TRBV3-2) with TRBJ1-2, with 7 bases identical to TRBD1. J lost 3 bases, V lost 3 bases, and 1 base had no gene match. Germline CDR1 LGHDT, CDR2 YNNKEL (reference sequence). The CDR3 spans 13 residues. The CDR3 nucleotides read TGTGCCAGCAGCCACAGGGGGGACTATGGCTACACCTTC. Protein: CASSHRGDYGYTF.

V is TRBV10-3 and J is TRBJ2-1; 8 nucleotides agree with TRBD2. Germline V CDR1 and CDR2: ENHRY, SYGVKD. V lost 0 bases and J lost 6; bases outside the gene matches: 4. The CDR3 is made up of 15 amino acids. CDR3 in amino acids: CAISESGTSANEQFF. CDR3 DNA: TGTGCCATCAGTGAGTCCGGGACTAGTGCCAATGAGCAGTTCTTC.

As concerns this clone: The sample has other DNA sequences that encode this CDR3 too. This sequence joins TRBV11-2 and TRBJ1-2; TRBD1 matches 9 bases. J was trimmed by 4 bases and V by 5 bases; bases with no gene match: 5. Looked up from germline, CDR1 is SGHAT and CDR2 is FQNNGV. The CDR3 is 14 residues long. CDR3 sequence: CASSPRQGGYGYTF. Written as DNA, the CDR3 is TGTGCCAGCAGCCCGCGACAGGGGGGCTATGGCTACACCTTC.

The chain uses TRBV5-1 and TRBJ2-7, with 7 nucleotides matching TRBD2. Germline V gene sequence: CDR1 SGHRS, CDR2 YFSETQ. The CDR3 has 18 amino acids. With V trimmed by 0 bases and J by 2 bases, 14 bases remained unmatched. CDR3 residues: CASSLVTGGRQIPYEQYF. The CDR3 region has the DNA TGCGCCAGCAGCTTGGTAACAGGCGGGAGACAAATTCCCTACGAGCAGTACTTC.

The chain is built from TRBV4-2 and TRBJ1-1; D not certain. This CDR3 region has 13 residues. Trimming stripped 1 base from V and 7 bases from J, with 10 bases between. Germline V gene data show CDR1 as LGHNA and CDR2 as YNFKEQ. CDR3 in DNA: TGTGCCAGCAGCCAAGGCTCAGGTAATGAAGCTTTCTTT. Encoded protein: CASSQGSGNEAFF.

The rearrangement uses TRBV19 and TRBJ2-1, with D perhaps TRBD1 (6 bases). V dropped 5 bases and J dropped 10 bases, with 9 bases sitting between them. CDR1 and CDR2 (germline): LNHDA, SQIVND (reference sequence). The CDR3 is made up of 11 amino acids. Here the CDR3 DNA reads TGTGCCAGTAGTCTCACAGGGGAGCAGTTCTTC. This encodes CASSLTGEQFF.

This clone was seen a few times. The chain combines TRBV21-1 with TRBJ1-3. TRBV21-1 is annotated as a pseudogene. The CDR3 runs to 16 residues. CDR3 loop: CASTGRIRNSGNTIYF. The CDR3 region has the DNA TGTGCCAGCACGGGCAGAATAAGGAACTCTGGAAACACCATATATTTT.

The J gene is TRBJ2-1, the V gene TRBV10-1; 11 bases line up with TRBD1. The V gene's germline CDR1 is WNHNN and CDR2 SYGVQD (reference sequence). V lost 3 bases and J lost 7; bases outside the gene matches: 11. The CDR3 is 17 residues long. CDR3 protein: CASSDYPGQGALNEQFF. Here the CDR3 DNA reads TGCGCCAGCAGTGACTACCCAGGACAGGGGGCTTTAAATGAGCAGTTCTTC.

The chain employs TRBV19 and TRBJ1-1, with unresolved D. The germline V and J ends were trimmed by 4 bases and 4 bases, with 13 bases remaining between them. Germline V gene lookup returns CDR1 LNHDA and CDR2 SQIVND (reference sequence). The CDR3 is 14 amino acids. The DNA of the CDR3 is TGTGCCAGTAGTACCTCGGGAAGGTTCACTGAAGCTTTCTTT. It specifies CASSTSGRFTEAFF.

The genes are TRBV19 and TRBJ1-1; D uncertain. The V gene lost 3 bases and the J gene lost 0 bases, with 8 bases spanning the gap. Germline-derived CDR1 and CDR2 are LNHDA and SQIVND (reference sequence). The CDR3 is 14 residues long. CDR3 in amino acids: CASSIDRMNTEAFF. Written as DNA, the CDR3 is TGTGCCAGTAGTATCGACCGAATGAACACTGAAGCTTTCTTT.

This clone was seen once. V and J are TRBV15 and TRBJ2-3; the match to TRBD2 covers 7 bases. The CDR3 consists of 15 residues. CDR1 LNHNV and CDR2 YYDKDF come from the germline V gene (reference sequence). V was clipped by 3 bases and J by 1 base; unmatched bases: 4. In DNA form, the CDR3 reads TGTGCCACCAGCAGCGGGGGAGGGGGCACAGATACGCAGTATTTT. Translation: CATSSGGGGTDTQYF.

The chain carries TRBV3-1 (or the pseudogene TRBV3-2) and TRBJ1-2, with a weak D call TRBD1 (5 bases). This CDR3 has 14 amino acids. The germline CDR1 and CDR2 sequences are LGHDT and YNNKEL (reference sequence). V lost 4 bases to trimming and J lost 7 bases, with 16 bases between them. The CDR3 is CASSLNQGAAGYTF. Written as DNA, the CDR3 is TGTGCCAGCAGCCTAAACCAGGGAGCTGCTGGCTACACCTTC.

The J gene is TRBJ2-5, the V gene TRBV2, with 9 nucleotides matching TRBD1. The length of the CDR3 is 16 residues. Germline CDR1 and CDR2: SNHLY and FYNNEI. The junction had 12 bases not matched to a gene; V was cut back by 6 bases and J by 4 bases. The DNA for the CDR3 is TGTGCCAGCAGGGGCAGATTCGGGACAGGGCGAGAGACCCAGTACTTC. Amino acids: CASRGRFGTGRETQYF.

This clone was observed a single time. The junction departs from the called germline gene at one end, perhaps through a read error. V usage is TRBV11-2 and J usage is TRBJ1-6; D is uncertain. The CDR3 consists of 13 residues. CDR1 and CDR2 (germline): SGHAT, FQNNGV. Written as DNA, the CDR3 is TGTGCCAGCAGCTTAGATCTGACACAGATCCCCAACTTT. Its translation: CASSLDLTQIPNF. The full variable domain, completed using reference TRBV11-2 and TRBJ1-6, is EAGVAQSPRYKIIEKRQSVAFWCNPISGHATLYWYQQILGQGPKLLIQFQNNGVVDDSQLPKDRFSAERLKGVDSTLKIQPAKLEDSAVYLCASSLDLTQIPNFGNGTRLTVT.

Only a few counts were recorded for this clone. V gene TRBV6-5 combines with J gene TRBJ1-1, with a possible D match to TRBD1 (5 bases). The CDR3 length is 14 residues. The ends were cut back, 2 bases at V and 3 bases at J, with 10 bases in the middle. Germline CDR1 and CDR2: MNHEY and SVGAGI. In nucleotides, the CDR3 is TGTGCCAGCAGTTACATGGGGCGCGACACTGAAGCTTTCTTT. It encodes CASSYMGRDTEAFF.

The chain employs TRBV28 and TRBJ1-2; D is perhaps TRBD1 (5 bases). This CDR3 contains 14 residues. CDR1 and CDR2 (germline): MDHEN, SYDVKM. V lost 4 bases and J 7 bases, leaving 16 bases between the germline ends. Here the CDR3 reads CASSSGGTLSGYTF. Written as DNA, the CDR3 is TGTGCCAGCAGTTCCGGGGGGACCCTTTCTGGCTACACCTTC.